A selection of T cell receptor beta chains follows, all from one sample in a study of cytomegalovirus exposure and HLA in healthy donors. Clones were read by immunoSEQ multiplex PCR, and TCRdb kept only the in-frame ones, dropping some. Of over 150,000 clones listed, 80% to 90% are singletons. The sequenced sample consisted of PBMCs. The receptors shown here come from a girl aged 10 to 17 in good health and CMV-seropositive. Both conserved end residues are part of each CDR3. A D gene is named only where the DNA matches it firmly. Size tells how often a clone was seen (once, few, many) or the class of an expanded clone, and some rows leave it out.

TRBJ2-2,-,TRBV19,-,TGTGCCAGTCGTCGGGATTCCGGGGAGCTGTTTTTT,CASRRDSGELFF
TRBJ2-6,-,TRBV5-5,few,TGTGCCAGCAGTTCTTCAGGGGTCGGGGCCAACGTCCTGACTTTC,CASSSSGVGANVLTF
TRBJ1-2,-,TRBV6-1,few,TGTGCCAGCAGTGAAGAGTCTCGGTACGGACCGGCGGGGGATGGCTACACCTTC,CASSEESRYGPAGDGYTF
TRBJ2-2,TRBD1,TRBV7-7,-,TGTGCTAGCAGCTTAGTCCCAGGGGGCCGAACCGGGGAGCTGTTTTTT,CASSLVPGGRTGELFF
TRBJ1-2,-,TRBV11-2,-,TGTGCCAGCTTTTTAGGGGCAGGCTCGTGGGGAGGCTACACCTTC,CASFLGAGSWGGYTF
TRBJ2-7,-,TRBV7-2,few,TGTGCCAGCAGCATAACGGGGTCTGCCGAGCAGTACTTC,CASSITGSAEQYF
TRBJ2-7,-,TRBV9,-,TGTGCCAGCAGCGAGGACAGGGAGGGTCCCTACGAGCAGTACTTC,CASSEDREGPYEQYF
TRBJ1-4,-,TRBV5-6,-,TGTGCCAGCAGCTACGGACAGAATAATGAAAAACTGTTTTTT,CASSYGQNNEKLFF
TRBJ1-6,-,TRBV2,-,TGTGCCAGCAGAGTCGACTGGACTTATAATTCACCCCTCCACTTT,CASRVDWTYNSPLHF
TRBJ2-1,-,TRBV7-9,-,TGTGCCAGCAGCACAACAGGTTTCCCTAACAATGAGCAGTTCTTC,CASSTTGFPNNEQFF
TRBJ2-5,-,TRBV7-3,-,TGTGCCAGCTCCCCAGGGGATCAAGAGACCCAGTACTTC,CASSPGDQETQYF
TRBJ1-1,-,TRBV6-6,-,TGTGCCAGCACCAAAATCGACAGAATTTTGAACACTGAAGCTTTCTTT,CASTKIDRILNTEAFF
TRBJ2-1,-,TRBV7-6,-,TGTGCCAGCAGCTTGACAGATTACAATGAGCAGTTCTTC,CASSLTDYNEQFF
TRBJ1-1,-,TRBV19,-,TGTGCCAGTACTCCCGACGACAGATACACTGAAGCTTTCTTT,CASTPDDRYTEAFF
TRBJ1-2,TRBD1,TRBV9,-,TGTGCCAGCAGCTTCTCTCAGGACAGGGCCGGGGGTTACACCTTC,CASSFSQDRAGGYTF
TRBJ2-1,TRBD1,TRBV6-5,-,TGTGCCAGCAGAGCCGGGACAGGGACGAACAATGAGCAGTTCTTC,CASRAGTGTNNEQFF
TRBJ2-1,-,TRBV19,-,TGTGCCAGTAGTATGACTTACCTCGGTGAGCAGTTCTTC,CASSMTYLGEQFF
TRBJ2-3,-,TRBV30,-,TGTGCCTGGAGTGTATGGGCGGGGACTAGCACAGATACGCAGTATTTT,CAWSVWAGTSTDTQYF